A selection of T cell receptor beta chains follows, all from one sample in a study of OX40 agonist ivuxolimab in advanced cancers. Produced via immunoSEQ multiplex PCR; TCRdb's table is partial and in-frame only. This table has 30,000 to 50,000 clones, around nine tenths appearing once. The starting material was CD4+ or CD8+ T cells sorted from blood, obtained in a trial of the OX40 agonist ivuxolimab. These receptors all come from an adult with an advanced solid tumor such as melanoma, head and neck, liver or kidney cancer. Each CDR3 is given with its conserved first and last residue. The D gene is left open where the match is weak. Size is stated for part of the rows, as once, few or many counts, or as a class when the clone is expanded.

cdr3_aa: CALGRTADEQYF
cdr3_nt: TGTGCCCTCGGACGCACTGCCGACGAGCAGTACTTC
clone_size: -
v_call: TRBV10-3
j_call: TRBJ2-7
d_call: -

cdr3_aa: CASNRVGYNEQFF
cdr3_nt: TGTGCCAGCAACCGGGTGGGGTACAATGAGCAGTTCTTC
clone_size: -
v_call: TRBV9
j_call: TRBJ2-1
d_call: -

cdr3_aa: CASSSLDNNEQFF
cdr3_nt: TGTGCCAGCAGCTCATTGGACAACAATGAGCAGTTCTTC
clone_size: -
v_call: TRBV7-8
j_call: TRBJ2-1
d_call: -

cdr3_aa: CASSLAGYGTAREKLFF
cdr3_nt: TGTGCCAGCAGCTTAGCTGGTTATGGGACAGCGCGTGAAAAACTGTTTTTT
clone_size: -
v_call: TRBV7-2
j_call: TRBJ1-4
d_call: TRBD1

cdr3_aa: CASSFGTGGMNEQYF
cdr3_nt: TGCGCCAGCAGCTTCGGGACAGGGGGCATGAACGAGCAGTACTTC
clone_size: -
v_call: TRBV5-1
j_call: TRBJ2-7
d_call: TRBD1

cdr3_aa: CASTARDQPQHF
cdr3_nt: TGTGCCAGCACCGCGAGAGATCAGCCCCAGCATTTT
clone_size: -
v_call: TRBV28
j_call: TRBJ1-5
d_call: -

cdr3_aa: CASSLVEGGLLNTEAFF
cdr3_nt: TGTGCCAGCAGCTTGGTCGAGGGAGGGCTACTGAACACTGAAGCTTTCTTT
clone_size: -
v_call: TRBV5-6
j_call: TRBJ1-1
d_call: -

cdr3_aa: CAISRGPQDEAFF
cdr3_nt: TGTGCCATCAGTCGGGGGCCACAAGATGAAGCTTTCTTT
clone_size: -
v_call: TRBV10-3
j_call: TRBJ1-1
d_call: -

cdr3_aa: CASSERTGNTEAFF
cdr3_nt: TGTGCCAGCAGCGAAAGGACAGGGAACACTGAAGCTTTCTTT
clone_size: once
v_call: TRBV7-9
j_call: TRBJ1-1
d_call: TRBD1

cdr3_aa: CASSQDPLRLGFSGNTIYF
cdr3_nt: TGTGCCAGCAGCCAAGATCCACTCAGGCTGGGCTTCTCTGGAAACACCATATATTTT
clone_size: -
v_call: TRBV4-2
j_call: TRBJ1-3
d_call: -

cdr3_aa: CASSTPWGEPYEQYF
cdr3_nt: TGTGCCAGCAGCACTCCGTGGGGGGAGCCCTACGAGCAGTACTTC
clone_size: -
v_call: TRBV5-4
j_call: TRBJ2-7
d_call: -

cdr3_aa: CASSWAPAPDTGELFF
cdr3_nt: TGCGCCAGCAGCTGGGCCCCCGCTCCGGACACCGGGGAGCTGTTTTTT
clone_size: once
v_call: TRBV5-1
j_call: TRBJ2-2
d_call: -

cdr3_aa: CAISRDRADGYTF
cdr3_nt: TGTGCCATTTCAAGAGACAGGGCGGATGGCTACACCTTC
clone_size: -
v_call: TRBV10-3
j_call: TRBJ1-2
d_call: TRBD1

cdr3_aa: CASSTLGTEAFF
cdr3_nt: TGTGCCAGTAGTACCCTTGGCACTGAAGCTTTCTTT
clone_size: once
v_call: TRBV19
j_call: TRBJ1-1
d_call: -

cdr3_aa: CVRSSPSRPQHF
cdr3_nt: TGTGTCAGAAGCTCCCCATCCCGGCCCCAGCATTTT
clone_size: -
v_call: TRBV7-5
j_call: TRBJ1-5
d_call: -

cdr3_aa: CASSLYLRTSGGAPSWDEQFF
cdr3_nt: TGTGCCAGCAGCCTCTACCTTAGGACTAGTGGGGGGGCCCCCTCATGGGATGAGCAGTTCTTC
clone_size: -
v_call: TRBV2
j_call: TRBJ2-1
d_call: -

cdr3_aa: CASSYYRELETQYF
cdr3_nt: TGCGCCAGCAGCTACTACAGGGAATTAGAGACCCAGTACTTC
clone_size: -
v_call: TRBV5-1
j_call: TRBJ2-5
d_call: -

cdr3_aa: CASVRPGGENTGELFF
cdr3_nt: TGCGCCAGCGTTCGCCCTGGCGGCGAGAACACCGGGGAGCTGTTTTTT
clone_size: -
v_call: TRBV5-1
j_call: TRBJ2-2
d_call: -

cdr3_aa: CASSVHSGALSTGELFF
cdr3_nt: TGTGCCAGCAGCGTACACTCAGGGGCTTTGAGCACCGGGGAGCTGTTTTTT
clone_size: few
v_call: TRBV9
j_call: TRBJ2-2
d_call: -

cdr3_aa: CASMGSRDGYTF
cdr3_nt: TGCGCCAGCATGGGAAGTCGTGATGGCTACACCTTC
clone_size: -
v_call: TRBV5-1
j_call: TRBJ1-2
d_call: -

cdr3_aa: CASSFTGGKTEAFF
cdr3_nt: TGTGCCAGCAGCTTCACAGGGGGCAAGACTGAAGCTTTCTTT
clone_size: -
v_call: TRBV7-2
j_call: TRBJ1-1
d_call: TRBD1

cdr3_aa: CASSFDRVRGYTF
cdr3_nt: TGTGCCAGCAGCTTTGACAGGGTTCGCGGCTACACCTTC
clone_size: -
v_call: TRBV7-2
j_call: TRBJ1-2
d_call: TRBD1

cdr3_aa: CASSPDLGPDTQYF
cdr3_nt: TGTGCCAGCAGCCCCGATCTGGGGCCAGATACGCAGTATTTT
clone_size: -
v_call: TRBV2
j_call: TRBJ2-3
d_call: -

cdr3_aa: CASSPRGPLNTGELFF
cdr3_nt: TGTGCCAGCAGCCCTCGAGGCCCACTGAACACCGGGGAGCTGTTTTTT
clone_size: -
v_call: TRBV7-8
j_call: TRBJ2-2
d_call: -

cdr3_aa: CSPYPLGGTQYF
cdr3_nt: TGCAGCCCTTATCCACTGGGGGGGACCCAGTACTTC
clone_size: -
v_call: TRBV29-1
j_call: TRBJ2-5
d_call: -

cdr3_aa: CASSHPGTREEQYF
cdr3_nt: TGTGCCAGCTCACATCCGGGAACCCGTGAGGAGCAGTACTTC
clone_size: -
v_call: TRBV18
j_call: TRBJ2-7
d_call: -

cdr3_aa: CASSFDPGRNTQYF
cdr3_nt: TGTGCCAGCAGCTTCGACCCGGGGAGGAATACGCAGTATTTT
clone_size: -
v_call: TRBV7-2
j_call: TRBJ2-3
d_call: -

cdr3_aa: CASSLALPGGNEQFF
cdr3_nt: TGTGCCAGCAGCTTAGCCCTTCCAGGGGGCAATGAGCAGTTCTTC
clone_size: -
v_call: TRBV7-9
j_call: TRBJ2-1
d_call: TRBD1

cdr3_aa: CASSEIGGAYEQYF
cdr3_nt: TGTGCCAGCAGTGAAATCGGGGGAGCCTACGAGCAGTACTTC
clone_size: -
v_call: TRBV6-1
j_call: TRBJ2-7
d_call: -

cdr3_aa: CASSLGDSFNYGYTF
cdr3_nt: TGCGCCAGCAGCTTGGGGGACAGCTTTAACTATGGCTACACCTTC
clone_size: -
v_call: TRBV5-1
j_call: TRBJ1-2
d_call: TRBD1

cdr3_aa: CASSEGQGEQYF
cdr3_nt: TGTGCCAGCAGTGAGGGGCAGGGCGAGCAGTACTTC
clone_size: -
v_call: TRBV2
j_call: TRBJ2-7
d_call: -

cdr3_aa: CASSDRGSNEKLFF
cdr3_nt: TGTGCCAGTAGTGACAGGGGATCTAATGAAAAACTGTTTTTT
clone_size: -
v_call: TRBV19
j_call: TRBJ1-4
d_call: TRBD1

cdr3_aa: CASSQVNRRGTEAFF
cdr3_nt: TGCGCCAGCAGCCAAGTTAACAGAAGGGGTACTGAAGCTTTCTTT
clone_size: -
v_call: TRBV4-1
j_call: TRBJ1-1
d_call: -

cdr3_aa: CASSEAVQGARQPQHF
cdr3_nt: TGTGCCAGCAGTGAAGCCGTACAGGGGGCGAGGCAGCCCCAGCATTTT
clone_size: few
v_call: TRBV6-1
j_call: TRBJ1-5
d_call: TRBD1

cdr3_aa: CASSFSDKGEHTF
cdr3_nt: TGTGCCAGCAGCTTCTCCGACAAGGGCGAACACACCTTC
clone_size: -
v_call: TRBV11-3
j_call: TRBJ1-2
d_call: -

cdr3_aa: CSATGQGNEQYF
cdr3_nt: TGCAGCGCAACGGGACAGGGTAACGAGCAGTACTTC
clone_size: -
v_call: TRBV29-1
j_call: TRBJ2-7
d_call: TRBD1

cdr3_aa: CASSPWGAEATDTQYF
cdr3_nt: TGTGCCAGTAGTCCCTGGGGAGCGGAGGCCACAGATACGCAGTATTTT
clone_size: once
v_call: TRBV19
j_call: TRBJ2-3
d_call: -

cdr3_aa: CASSLDGGSGANVLTF
cdr3_nt: TGCGCCAGCAGCTTGGATGGGGGCTCTGGGGCCAACGTCCTGACTTTC
clone_size: -
v_call: TRBV5-1
j_call: TRBJ2-6
d_call: -

cdr3_aa: CATSNDRGLFQPQHF
cdr3_nt: TGTGCCACCAGCAACGACAGGGGGCTTTTTCAGCCCCAGCATTTT
clone_size: -
v_call: TRBV15
j_call: TRBJ1-5
d_call: TRBD1

cdr3_aa: CASSPGGRDGEQYF
cdr3_nt: TGTGCCAGCTCACCTGGGGGGCGCGATGGCGAGCAGTACTTC
clone_size: -
v_call: TRBV18
j_call: TRBJ2-7
d_call: -

cdr3_aa: CASSIGFNGGRGNEQFF
cdr3_nt: TGTGCCAGTAGTATAGGTTTTAATGGGGGGAGGGGTAATGAGCAGTTCTTC
clone_size: once
v_call: TRBV19
j_call: TRBJ2-1
d_call: TRBD2

cdr3_aa: CSVLSGSGTDTQYF
cdr3_nt: TGCAGCGTTCTGTCGGGGTCGGGGACAGATACGCAGTATTTT
clone_size: -
v_call: TRBV29-1
j_call: TRBJ2-3
d_call: -

cdr3_aa: CAISGRQEGTEAFF
cdr3_nt: TGTGCCATCAGTGGCCGACAGGAGGGCACTGAAGCTTTCTTT
clone_size: -
v_call: TRBV10-3
j_call: TRBJ1-1
d_call: -

cdr3_aa: CASSLEARGTDTQYF
cdr3_nt: TGCGCCAGCAGCTTGGAGGCCCGAGGCACAGATACGCAGTATTTT
clone_size: -
v_call: TRBV5-1
j_call: TRBJ2-3
d_call: -

cdr3_aa: CASSLRNGGRYF
cdr3_nt: TGCGCCAGCAGCCTCCGGAACGGGGGACGGTATTTT
clone_size: -
v_call: TRBV5-1
j_call: TRBJ2-3
d_call: -

cdr3_aa: CASSLEQGEAFF
cdr3_nt: TGTGCCAGCAGCCTAGAACAGGGTGAAGCTTTCTTT
clone_size: -
v_call: TRBV9
j_call: TRBJ1-1
d_call: -

cdr3_aa: CASSPGPGAQYF
cdr3_nt: TGTGCCAGCAGCCCTGGGCCCGGGGCCCAGTACTTC
clone_size: -
v_call: TRBV7-3
j_call: TRBJ2-5
d_call: -

cdr3_aa: CASSRKDATNEKLFF
cdr3_nt: TGTGCCAGCAGCCGTAAGGATGCAACTAATGAAAAACTGTTTTTT
clone_size: -
v_call: TRBV6-5
j_call: TRBJ1-4
d_call: -

cdr3_aa: CASQGQGGQETQYF
cdr3_nt: TGCGCCAGCCAGGGACAGGGAGGACAAGAGACCCAGTACTTC
clone_size: -
v_call: TRBV5-1
j_call: TRBJ2-5
d_call: TRBD1

cdr3_aa: CASSLAWDMINYGYTF
cdr3_nt: TGTGCCAGCAGCTTAGCTTGGGACATGATTAACTATGGCTACACCTTC
clone_size: -
v_call: TRBV7-9
j_call: TRBJ1-2
d_call: -

cdr3_aa: CASSLVQGTGELFF
cdr3_nt: TGTGCCAGCAGCTTGGTCCAGGGAACCGGGGAGCTGTTTTTT
clone_size: few
v_call: TRBV5-8
j_call: TRBJ2-2
d_call: -